The sequence of this T cell receptor beta chain was determined in a study of T cells in Graves' hyperthyroidism and ophthalmopathy. RNA transcripts provided the source from which TCR beta CDR3 regions were amplified. HTBI primers were employed in a first-round RT-PCR of the TCR CDR3. TCRdb called the multiplex PCR reads again in MiXCR, with one record for every CDR3 protein. The sample lists fewer than 250,000 distinct CDR3 sequences; more than 15% were seen once. In germline, CDR1 is LGHDT, CDR2 YNNKEL (reference sequence). With 4 bases removed from V and 2 bases from J, the gap between germline ends came to 6 bases. The CDR3 length is 13 residues. Approximately 10 ml of fresh peripheral blood supplied the PBMCs. This clonotype was recorded many times.

This clonotype was sampled from a man aged 45-65 years with Graves' hyperthyroidism. Sequenced input: blood. V and J are TRBV3-1 and TRBJ1-5; D is uncertain. The CDR3 DNA sequence: TGTGCCAGCAGCCCCGACGGCAATCAGCCCCAGCATTTT. Its protein is CASSPDGNQPQHF.